This TCR beta chain was found in a study of T cell responses to AZD1222 COVID-19 vaccine. Findings and limits, study-wide: Females made up more of the donors, who were largely white British, and clonal diversity may have come out too low. No repertoire was sampled before or during the peak T cell response, only after it.

With regard to this clone: Its antigen is unknown.

The CDR3 runs 13 residues. Germline V gene lookup returns CDR1 MNHEY and CDR2 SVGAGI. V lost 4 bases, J lost 4 bases, and 3 bases stayed unmatched. Measured with immunoSEQ multiplex PCR; TCRdb has only the in-frame clones, and not every one. The sample lists about 110,000 clones; nearly 90% were seen once. Sequenced here: peripheral blood, sampled on day 0 of MenACWY control vaccination. This clonotype was obtained from an adult in good health. V gene TRBV6-5 combines with J gene TRBJ1-1, with 7 bases aligning to TRBD1. The CDR3 sequence: CASSSQGSTEAFF. The CDR3 DNA sequence: TGTGCCAGCAGTTCACAGGGGTCCACTGAAGCTTTCTTT.